Sequencing of this TCR beta chain was carried out in a study of molecular identifiers for immune sequencing clone quantification. Study-level background: Four portions were sequenced after RNA from about 20,000 or 100,000 naive CD8 cells was split five ways in replicates. General study findings and limits: Clone sizes could be underestimated for highly expanded clones when identical TCR molecules share a barcode.

Naive CD8 T cells, phenotype CD8+CD4-CCR7+CD45RA+, were sorted. One entry per CDR3 protein, called by TCRdb with MiXCR from the PCR reads. The sample records a few hundred thousand distinct CDR3 sequences, roughly 23% being singletons. This CDR3 has 15 residues. The germline CDR1 and CDR2 sequences are LNHDA and SQIVND (reference sequence). Trimming pared 7 bases from V and 3 bases from J, leaving 16 bases between. For this clonotype: Antigen unknown.

This chain links TRBV19 with TRBJ2-4, with unresolved D. Sequencing used naive CD8+ T cells from blood, with Jurkat cell RNA spiked in. Subset meaning: FACS-sorted CD8+CD4-CCR7+CD45RA+ naive T cells. The sequence derives from a human donor in good health. Some libraries in this study had Jurkat cell RNA spiked in. CDR3 DNA: TGTGCCAGTACCCCAATGGGGTATAGCAAAAACATTCAGTACTTC. Translating it yields CASTPMGYSKNIQYF. The full variable domain, with the rest looked up from reference TRBV19 and TRBJ2-4, is DGGITQSPKYLFRKEGQNVTLSCEQNLNHDAMYWYRQDPGQGLRLIYYSQIVNDFQKGDIAEGYSVSREKKESFPLTVTSAQKNPTAFYLCASTPMGYSKNIQYFGAGTRLSVL.